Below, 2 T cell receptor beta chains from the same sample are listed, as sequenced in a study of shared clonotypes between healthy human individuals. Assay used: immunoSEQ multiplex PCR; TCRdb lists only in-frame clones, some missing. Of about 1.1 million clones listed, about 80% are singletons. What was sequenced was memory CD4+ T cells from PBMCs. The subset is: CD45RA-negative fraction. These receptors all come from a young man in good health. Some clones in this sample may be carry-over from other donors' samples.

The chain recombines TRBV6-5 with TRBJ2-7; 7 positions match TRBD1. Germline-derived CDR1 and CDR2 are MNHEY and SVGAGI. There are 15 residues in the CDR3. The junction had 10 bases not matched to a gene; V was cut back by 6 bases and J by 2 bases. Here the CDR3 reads CASSRQGGTPYEQYF. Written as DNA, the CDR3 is TGTGCCAGCAGCCGACAGGGCGGAACACCCTACGAGCAGTACTTC.

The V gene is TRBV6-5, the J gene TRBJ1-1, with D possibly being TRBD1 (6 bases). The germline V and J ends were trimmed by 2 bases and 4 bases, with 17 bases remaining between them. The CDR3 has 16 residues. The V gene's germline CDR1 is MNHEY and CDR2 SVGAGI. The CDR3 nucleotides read TGTGCCAGCAGTTACCACCCCCGGACAGCGATCACTGAAGCTTTCTTT. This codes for CASSYHPRTAITEAFF.